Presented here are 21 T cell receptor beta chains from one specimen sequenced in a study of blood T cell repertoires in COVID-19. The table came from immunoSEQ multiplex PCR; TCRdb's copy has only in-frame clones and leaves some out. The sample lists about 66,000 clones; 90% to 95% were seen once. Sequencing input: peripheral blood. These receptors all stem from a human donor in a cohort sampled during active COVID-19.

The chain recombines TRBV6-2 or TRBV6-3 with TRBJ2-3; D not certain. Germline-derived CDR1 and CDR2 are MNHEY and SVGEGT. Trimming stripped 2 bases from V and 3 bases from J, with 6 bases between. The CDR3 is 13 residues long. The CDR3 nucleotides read TGTGCCAGCAGTTACCCAGAAACAGATACGCAGTATTTT. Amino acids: CASSYPETDTQYF.

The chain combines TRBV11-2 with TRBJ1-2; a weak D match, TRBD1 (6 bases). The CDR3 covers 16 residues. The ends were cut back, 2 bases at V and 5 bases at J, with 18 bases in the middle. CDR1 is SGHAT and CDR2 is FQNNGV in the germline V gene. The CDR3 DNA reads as TGTGCCAGCAGCTTACCCCGAGCCACAGGGCCTTATGGCTACACCTTC. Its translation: CASSLPRATGPYGYTF.

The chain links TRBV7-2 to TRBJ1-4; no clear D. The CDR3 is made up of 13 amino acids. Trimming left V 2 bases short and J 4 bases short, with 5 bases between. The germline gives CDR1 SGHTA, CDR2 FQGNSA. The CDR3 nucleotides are TGTGCCAGCAGCTTAAACAGTAATGAAAAACTGTTTTTT. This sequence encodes CASSLNSNEKLFF.

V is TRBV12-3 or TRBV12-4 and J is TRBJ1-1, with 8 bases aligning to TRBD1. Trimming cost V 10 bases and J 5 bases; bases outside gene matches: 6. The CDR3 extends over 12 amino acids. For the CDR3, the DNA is TGTGCCACCTCGGACAGGGAGACTGAAGCTTTCTTT. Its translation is CATSDRETEAFF.

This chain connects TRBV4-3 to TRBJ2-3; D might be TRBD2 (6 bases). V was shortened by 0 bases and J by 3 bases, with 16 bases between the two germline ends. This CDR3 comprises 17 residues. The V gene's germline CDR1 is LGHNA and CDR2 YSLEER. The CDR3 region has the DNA TGCGCCAGCAGCCAAGATCTTCGTGGGACTTCGACAGATACGCAGTATTTT. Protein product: CASSQDLRGTSTDTQYF.

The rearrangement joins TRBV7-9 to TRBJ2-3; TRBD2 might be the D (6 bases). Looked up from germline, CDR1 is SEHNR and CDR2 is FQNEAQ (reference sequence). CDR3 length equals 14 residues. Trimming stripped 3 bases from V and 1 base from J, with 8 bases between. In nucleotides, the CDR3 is TGTGCCAGCAGCTTTAGCGGTCGCACAGATACGCAGTATTTT. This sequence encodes CASSFSGRTDTQYF.

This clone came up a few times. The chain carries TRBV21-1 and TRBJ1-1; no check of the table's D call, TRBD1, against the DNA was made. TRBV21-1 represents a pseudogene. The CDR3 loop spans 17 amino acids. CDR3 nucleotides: TGTGCCAGCATCGTAGACGGACAGGGTCATGGGAACACTGAAGCTTTCTTT. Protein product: CASIVDGQGHGNTEAFF.

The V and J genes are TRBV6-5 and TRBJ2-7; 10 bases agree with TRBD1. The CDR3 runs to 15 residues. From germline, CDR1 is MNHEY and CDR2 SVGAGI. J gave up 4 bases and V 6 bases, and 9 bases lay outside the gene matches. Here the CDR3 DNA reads TGTGCCAGCAGCCGCCCGGGACAGGGGAGTTACGAGCAGTACTTC. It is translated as CASSRPGQGSYEQYF.

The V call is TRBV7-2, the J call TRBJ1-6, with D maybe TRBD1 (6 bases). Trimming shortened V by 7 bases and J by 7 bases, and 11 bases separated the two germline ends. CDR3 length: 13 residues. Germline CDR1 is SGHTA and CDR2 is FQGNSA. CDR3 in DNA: TGTGCCAGCATGGATGGGACAAATTCACCCCTCCACTTT. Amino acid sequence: CASMDGTNSPLHF.

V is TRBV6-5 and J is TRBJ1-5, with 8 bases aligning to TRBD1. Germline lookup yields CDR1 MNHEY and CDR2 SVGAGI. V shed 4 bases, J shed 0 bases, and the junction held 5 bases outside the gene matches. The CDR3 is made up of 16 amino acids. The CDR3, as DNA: TGTGCCAGCAGTTCGCGTGGACAGGGTAGCAATCAGCCCCAGCATTTT. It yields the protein CASSSRGQGSNQPQHF.

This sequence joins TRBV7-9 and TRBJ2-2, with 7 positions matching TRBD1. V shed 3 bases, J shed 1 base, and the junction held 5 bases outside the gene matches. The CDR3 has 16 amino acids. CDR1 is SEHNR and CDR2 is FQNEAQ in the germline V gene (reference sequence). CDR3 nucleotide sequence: TGTGCCAGCAGCTTTATGGGACAGAGGAACACCGGGGAGCTGTTTTTT. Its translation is CASSFMGQRNTGELFF.

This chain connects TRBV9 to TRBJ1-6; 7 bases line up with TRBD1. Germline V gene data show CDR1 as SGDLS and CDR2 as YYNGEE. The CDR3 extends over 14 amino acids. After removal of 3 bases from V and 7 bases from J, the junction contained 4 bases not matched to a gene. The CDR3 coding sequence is TGTGCCAGCAGCGCCGGACAGGCAAATTCACCCCTCCACTTT. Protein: CASSAGQANSPLHF.

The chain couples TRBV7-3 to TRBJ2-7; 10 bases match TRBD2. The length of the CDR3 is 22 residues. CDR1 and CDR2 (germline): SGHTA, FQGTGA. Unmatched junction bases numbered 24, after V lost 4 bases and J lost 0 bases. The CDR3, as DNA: TGTGCCAGCAGCTACCGGAGGCAACAACAGGTCGGACTAGCGGCCAGCTCCTACGAGCAGTACTTC. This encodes CASSYRRQQQVGLAASSYEQYF.

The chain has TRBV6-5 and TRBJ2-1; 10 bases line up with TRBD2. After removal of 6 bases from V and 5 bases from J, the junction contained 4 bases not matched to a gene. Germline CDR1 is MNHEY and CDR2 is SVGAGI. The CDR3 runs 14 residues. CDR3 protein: CASRSAGGNNEQFF. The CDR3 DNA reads TGTGCCAGCAGGTCAGCGGGGGGGAACAATGAGCAGTTCTTC.

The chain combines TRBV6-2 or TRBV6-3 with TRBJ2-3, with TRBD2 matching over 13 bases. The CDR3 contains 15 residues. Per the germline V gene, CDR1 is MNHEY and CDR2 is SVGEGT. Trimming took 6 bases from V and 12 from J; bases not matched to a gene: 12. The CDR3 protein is CASSRGLAGPISQYF. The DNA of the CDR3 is TGTGCCAGCAGCCGGGGACTAGCGGGACCCATAAGTCAGTATTTT.

The CDR3 nucleotides read TGTGCCACCAGTGATTTAAGGGGGCGCGGCACAGATACGCAGTATTTT. This codes for CATSDLRGRGTDTQYF. The V and J genes are TRBV24-1 and TRBJ2-3; 7 positions match TRBD1. The J segment lost 1 base and the V segment lost 1 base, leaving 4 bases of the junction unmatched. This CDR3 is 16 amino acids long. In germline, CDR1 is KGHDR, CDR2 SFDVKD.

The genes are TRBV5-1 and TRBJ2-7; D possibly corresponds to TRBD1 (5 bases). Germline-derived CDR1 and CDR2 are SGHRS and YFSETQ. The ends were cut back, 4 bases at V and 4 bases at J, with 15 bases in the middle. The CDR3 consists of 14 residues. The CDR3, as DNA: TGCGCCAGCAGCATGACAGTTTTTCCGTACGAGCAGTACTTC. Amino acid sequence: CASSMTVFPYEQYF.

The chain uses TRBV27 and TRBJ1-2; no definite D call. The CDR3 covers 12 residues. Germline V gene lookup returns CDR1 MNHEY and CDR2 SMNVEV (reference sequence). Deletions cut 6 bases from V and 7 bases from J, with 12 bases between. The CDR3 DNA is TGTGCCAGCAGGGCACGAGGGTTTGGCTACACCTTC. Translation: CASRARGFGYTF.

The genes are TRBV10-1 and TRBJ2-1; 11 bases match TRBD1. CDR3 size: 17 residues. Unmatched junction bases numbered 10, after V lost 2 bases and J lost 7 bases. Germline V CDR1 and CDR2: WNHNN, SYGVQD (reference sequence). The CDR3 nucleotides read TGCGCCAGCAGTGAGACCTCAAGGACAGGGGGCGGGAATGAGCAGTTCTTC. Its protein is CASSETSRTGGGNEQFF.

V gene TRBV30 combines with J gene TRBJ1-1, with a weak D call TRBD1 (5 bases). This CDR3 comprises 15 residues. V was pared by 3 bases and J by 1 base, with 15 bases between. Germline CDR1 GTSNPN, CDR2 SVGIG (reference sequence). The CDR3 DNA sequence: TGTGCCTGGAGCAGAGGGTACGGGGGGAACACTGAAGCTTTCTTT. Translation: CAWSRGYGGNTEAFF.

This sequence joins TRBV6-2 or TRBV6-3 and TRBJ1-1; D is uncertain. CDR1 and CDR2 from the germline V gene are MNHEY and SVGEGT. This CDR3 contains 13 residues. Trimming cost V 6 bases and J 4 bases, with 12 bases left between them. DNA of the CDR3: TGTGCCAGCAGCGGAGGGTTCGGCACTGAAGCTTTCTTT. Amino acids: CASSGGFGTEAFF.